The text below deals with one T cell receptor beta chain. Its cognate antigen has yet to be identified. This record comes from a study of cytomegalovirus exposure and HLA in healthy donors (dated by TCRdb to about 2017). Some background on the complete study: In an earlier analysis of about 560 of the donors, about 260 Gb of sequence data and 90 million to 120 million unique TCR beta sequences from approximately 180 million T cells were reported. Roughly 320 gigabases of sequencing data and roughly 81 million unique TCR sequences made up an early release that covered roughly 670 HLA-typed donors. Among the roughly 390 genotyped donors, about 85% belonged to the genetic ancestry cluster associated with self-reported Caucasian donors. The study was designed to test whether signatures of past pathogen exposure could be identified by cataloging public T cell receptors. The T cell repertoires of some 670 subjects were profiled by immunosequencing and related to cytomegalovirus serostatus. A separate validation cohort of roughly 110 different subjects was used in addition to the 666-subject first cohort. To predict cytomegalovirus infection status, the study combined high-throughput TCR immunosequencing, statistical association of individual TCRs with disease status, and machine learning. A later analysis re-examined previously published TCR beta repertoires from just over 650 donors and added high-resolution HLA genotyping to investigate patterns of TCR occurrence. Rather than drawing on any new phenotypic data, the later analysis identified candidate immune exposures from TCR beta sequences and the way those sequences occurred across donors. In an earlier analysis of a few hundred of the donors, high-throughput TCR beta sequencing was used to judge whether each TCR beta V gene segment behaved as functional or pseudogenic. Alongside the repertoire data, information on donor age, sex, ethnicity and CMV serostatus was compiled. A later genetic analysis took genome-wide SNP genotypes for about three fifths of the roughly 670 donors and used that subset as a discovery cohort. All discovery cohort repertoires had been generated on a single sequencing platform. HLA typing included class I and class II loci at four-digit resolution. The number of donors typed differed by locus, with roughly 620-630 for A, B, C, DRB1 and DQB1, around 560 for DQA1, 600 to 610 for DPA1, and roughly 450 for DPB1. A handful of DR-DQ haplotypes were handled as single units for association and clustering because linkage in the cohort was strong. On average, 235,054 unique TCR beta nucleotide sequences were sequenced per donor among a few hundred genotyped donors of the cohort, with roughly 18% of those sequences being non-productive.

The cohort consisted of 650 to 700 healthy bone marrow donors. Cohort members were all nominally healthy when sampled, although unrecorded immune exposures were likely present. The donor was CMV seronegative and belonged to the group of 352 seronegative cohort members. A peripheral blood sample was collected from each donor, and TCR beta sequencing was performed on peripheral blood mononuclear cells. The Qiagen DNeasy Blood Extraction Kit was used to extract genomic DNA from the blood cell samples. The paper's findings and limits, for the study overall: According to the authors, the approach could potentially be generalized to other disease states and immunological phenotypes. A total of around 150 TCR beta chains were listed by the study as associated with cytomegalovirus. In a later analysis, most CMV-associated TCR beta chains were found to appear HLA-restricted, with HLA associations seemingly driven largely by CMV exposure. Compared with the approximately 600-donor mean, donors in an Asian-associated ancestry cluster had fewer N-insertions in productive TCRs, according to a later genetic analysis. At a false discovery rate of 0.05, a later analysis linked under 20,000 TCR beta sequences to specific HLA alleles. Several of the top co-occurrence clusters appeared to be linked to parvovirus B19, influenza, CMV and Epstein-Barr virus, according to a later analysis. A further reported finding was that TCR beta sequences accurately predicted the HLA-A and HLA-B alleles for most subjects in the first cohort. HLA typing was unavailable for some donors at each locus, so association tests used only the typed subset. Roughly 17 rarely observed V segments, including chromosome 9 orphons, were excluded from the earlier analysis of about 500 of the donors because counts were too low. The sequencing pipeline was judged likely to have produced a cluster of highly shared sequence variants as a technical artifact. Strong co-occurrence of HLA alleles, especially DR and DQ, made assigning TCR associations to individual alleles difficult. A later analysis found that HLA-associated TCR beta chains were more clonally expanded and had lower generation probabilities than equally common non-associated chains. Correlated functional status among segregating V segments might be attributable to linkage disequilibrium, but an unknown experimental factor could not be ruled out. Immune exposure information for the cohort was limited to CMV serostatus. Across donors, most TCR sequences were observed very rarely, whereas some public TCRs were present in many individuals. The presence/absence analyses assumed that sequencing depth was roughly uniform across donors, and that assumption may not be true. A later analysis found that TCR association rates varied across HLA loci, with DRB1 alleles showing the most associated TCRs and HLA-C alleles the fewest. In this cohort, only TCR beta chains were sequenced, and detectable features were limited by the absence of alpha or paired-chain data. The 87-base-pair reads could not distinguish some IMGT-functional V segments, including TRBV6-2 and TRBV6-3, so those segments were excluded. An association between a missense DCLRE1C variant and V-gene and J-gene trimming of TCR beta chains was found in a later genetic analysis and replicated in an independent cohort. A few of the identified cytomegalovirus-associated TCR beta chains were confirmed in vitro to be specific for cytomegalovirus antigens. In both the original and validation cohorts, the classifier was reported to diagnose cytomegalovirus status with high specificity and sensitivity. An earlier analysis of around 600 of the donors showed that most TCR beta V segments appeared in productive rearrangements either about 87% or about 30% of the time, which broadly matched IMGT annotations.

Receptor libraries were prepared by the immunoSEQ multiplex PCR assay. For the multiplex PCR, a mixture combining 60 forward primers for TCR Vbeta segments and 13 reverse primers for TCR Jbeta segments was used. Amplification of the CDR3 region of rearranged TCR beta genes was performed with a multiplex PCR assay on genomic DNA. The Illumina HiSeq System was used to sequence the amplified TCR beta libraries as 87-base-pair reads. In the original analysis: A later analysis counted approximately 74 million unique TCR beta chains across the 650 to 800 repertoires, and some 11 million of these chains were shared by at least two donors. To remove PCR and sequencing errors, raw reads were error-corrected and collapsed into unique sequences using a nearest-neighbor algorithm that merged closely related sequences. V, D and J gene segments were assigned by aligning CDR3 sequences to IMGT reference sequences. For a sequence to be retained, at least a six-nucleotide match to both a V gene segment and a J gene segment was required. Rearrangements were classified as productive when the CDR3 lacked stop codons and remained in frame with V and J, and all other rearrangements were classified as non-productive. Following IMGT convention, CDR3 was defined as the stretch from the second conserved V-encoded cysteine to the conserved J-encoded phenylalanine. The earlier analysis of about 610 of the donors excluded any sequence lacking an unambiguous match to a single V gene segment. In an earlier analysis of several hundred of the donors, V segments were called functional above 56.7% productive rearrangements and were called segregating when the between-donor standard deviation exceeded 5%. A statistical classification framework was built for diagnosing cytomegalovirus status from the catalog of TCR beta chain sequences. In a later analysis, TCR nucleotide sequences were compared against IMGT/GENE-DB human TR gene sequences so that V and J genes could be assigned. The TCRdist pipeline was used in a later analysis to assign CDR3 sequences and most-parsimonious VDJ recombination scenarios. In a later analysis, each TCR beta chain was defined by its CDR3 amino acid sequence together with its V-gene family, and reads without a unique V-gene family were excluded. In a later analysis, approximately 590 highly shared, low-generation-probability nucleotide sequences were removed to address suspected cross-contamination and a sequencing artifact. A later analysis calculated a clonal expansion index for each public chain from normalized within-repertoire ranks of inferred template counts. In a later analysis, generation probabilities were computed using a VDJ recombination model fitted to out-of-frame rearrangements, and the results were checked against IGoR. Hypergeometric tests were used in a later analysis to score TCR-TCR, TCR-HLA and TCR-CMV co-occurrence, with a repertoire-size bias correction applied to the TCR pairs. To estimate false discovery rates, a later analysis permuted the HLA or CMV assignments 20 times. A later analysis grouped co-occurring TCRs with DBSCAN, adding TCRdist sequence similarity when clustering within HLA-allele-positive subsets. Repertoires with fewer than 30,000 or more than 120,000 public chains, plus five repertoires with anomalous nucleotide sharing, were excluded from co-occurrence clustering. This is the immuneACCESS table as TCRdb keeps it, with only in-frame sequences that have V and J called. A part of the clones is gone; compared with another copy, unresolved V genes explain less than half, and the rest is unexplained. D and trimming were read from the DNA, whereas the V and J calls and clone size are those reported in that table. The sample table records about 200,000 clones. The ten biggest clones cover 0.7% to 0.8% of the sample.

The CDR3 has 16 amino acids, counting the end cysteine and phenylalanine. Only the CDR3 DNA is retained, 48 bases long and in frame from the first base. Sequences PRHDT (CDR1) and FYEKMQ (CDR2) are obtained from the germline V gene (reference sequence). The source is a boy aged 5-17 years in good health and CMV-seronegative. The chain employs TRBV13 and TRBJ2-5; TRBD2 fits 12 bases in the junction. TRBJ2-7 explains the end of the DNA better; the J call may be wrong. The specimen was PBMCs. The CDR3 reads CASSSRTSGVPYEQYF. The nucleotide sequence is TGTGCCAGCAGCTCTCGGACTAGCGGGGTTCCCTACGAGCAGTACTTC.